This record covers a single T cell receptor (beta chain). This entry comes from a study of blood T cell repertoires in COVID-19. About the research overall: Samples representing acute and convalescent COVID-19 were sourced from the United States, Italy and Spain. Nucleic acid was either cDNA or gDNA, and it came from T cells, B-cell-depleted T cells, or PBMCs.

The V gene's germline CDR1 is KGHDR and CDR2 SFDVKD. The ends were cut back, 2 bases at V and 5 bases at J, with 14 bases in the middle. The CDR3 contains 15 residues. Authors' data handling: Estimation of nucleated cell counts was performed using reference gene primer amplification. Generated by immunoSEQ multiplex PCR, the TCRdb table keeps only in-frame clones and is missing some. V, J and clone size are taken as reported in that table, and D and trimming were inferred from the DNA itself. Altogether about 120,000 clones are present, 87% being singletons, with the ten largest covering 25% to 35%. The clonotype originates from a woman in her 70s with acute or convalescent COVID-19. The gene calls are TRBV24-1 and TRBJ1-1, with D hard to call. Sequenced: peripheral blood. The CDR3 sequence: CATSDSPPGGTEAFF. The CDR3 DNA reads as TGTGCCACCAGTGATTCCCCCCCGGGTGGGACTGAAGCTTTCTTT.